Following are 16 T cell receptor beta chains from one sample sequenced in a study of CD8 T cells in Susac syndrome. RNA amounts of about 0.5 to 1 ug underwent reverse transcription with random hexamers. TCRdb redid the calling of the immunoSEQ multiplex PCR reads with MiXCR, one entry per CDR3 protein. Among 100,000 to 150,000 distinct CDR3 sequences listed, around 94% were seen once. The source material was CD8+ T cells from PBMCs. All receptors derive from a human donor with Susac syndrome.

The chain is built from TRBV12-3 or TRBV12-4 and TRBJ2-2; D not certain. CDR3 size: 14 residues. V lost 6 bases to trimming and J lost 0 bases, with 8 bases between them. The CDR3 region is CASRADSNTGELFF. CDR3 sequence (DNA): TGTGCCAGCAGGGCGGATTCGAACACCGGGGAGCTGTTTTTT.

This clonotype came up a few times. The chain carries TRBV7-6 and TRBJ1-3; D may be TRBD1 (6 bases). The CDR3 has 13 amino acids. Between the trimmed V and J ends, which lost 5 bases and 4 bases, there was a span of 9 bases. Germline values: CDR1 SGHVS, CDR2 FNYEAQ. The CDR3 region is CASSGDRGNTIYF. The CDR3 DNA follows: TGTGCCAGCAGCGGCGACAGGGGAAACACCATATATTTT.

The CDR3 is CASSPGGVNTEAFF. Here the CDR3 DNA reads TGTGCCAGTAGTCCAGGGGGCGTGAACACTGAAGCTTTCTTT. The gene calls are TRBV19 and TRBJ1-1; TRBD1 matches 8 bases. The CDR3 totals 14 residues. Germline CDR1 reads LNHDA; CDR2 reads SQIVND (reference sequence). With 5 bases clipped from V and 0 bases from J, the junction kept 2 bases outside the gene matches.

The chain is built from TRBV25-1 and TRBJ1-1, with 8 bases aligning to TRBD1. The CDR3 extends over 16 amino acids. V gave up 4 bases and J gave up 5 bases; unmatched junction bases: 12. CDR1 is MGHDK, CDR2 SYGVNS, per germline. CDR3 protein: CASSAHQGAKGTEAFF. For the CDR3, the DNA is TGTGCCAGCAGTGCGCATCAGGGGGCCAAGGGAACTGAAGCTTTCTTT.

This clonotype was detected only once. The genes are TRBV28 and TRBJ2-3; D possibly corresponds to TRBD1 (6 bases). This CDR3 has 19 amino acids. V shed 1 base and J shed 5 bases, with 25 bases lying between them. CDR1 is MDHEN and CDR2 is SYDVKM in the germline V gene. The CDR3 nucleotides read TGTGCCAGCAGTTTATTGTTAATCCCCAGGGGCCCGATGGGAGATACGCAGTATTTT. Its translation: CASSLLLIPRGPMGDTQYF.

This sequence joins TRBV7-9 and TRBJ2-5; either TRBD1 or TRBD2 may supply D (6 bases each). The length of the CDR3 is 15 residues. V lost 5 bases and J lost 4, with 17 bases in between. Germline V gene lookup returns CDR1 SEHNR and CDR2 FQNEAQ (reference sequence). CDR3 amino acids: CASSPPGAARETQYF. CDR3 DNA sequence: TGTGCCAGCAGCCCCCCGGGGGCAGCGCGAGAGACCCAGTACTTC.

The chain combines TRBV12-3 or TRBV12-4 with TRBJ2-3; D gene ambiguous. Trimming cost V 0 bases and J 0 bases, with 4 bases left between them. The CDR3 totals 14 residues. This chain's CDR3 is CASSLALSTDTQYF. The CDR3, as DNA: TGTGCCAGCAGTTTAGCGCTTAGCACAGATACGCAGTATTTT.

This sequence joins TRBV4-3 and TRBJ1-6; weak D call: TRBD1 (5 bases). Germline V gene data show CDR1 as LGHNA and CDR2 as YSLEER. With 0 bases removed from V and 7 bases from J, the gap between germline ends came to 10 bases. The CDR3 has 15 amino acids. CDR3 sequence: CASSQDGGNNSPLHF. The CDR3 DNA is TGCGCCAGCAGCCAAGATGGGGGGAACAATTCACCCCTCCACTTT.

The rearrangement joins TRBV5-4 to TRBJ1-6; tentatively, D is TRBD1 (6 bases). Between the trimmed V and J ends, which lost 0 bases and 9 bases, there was a span of 13 bases. Germline assignment: CDR1 SGHNT and CDR2 YYREEE (reference sequence). The length of the CDR3 is 15 residues. For the CDR3, the DNA is TGTGCCAGCAGCTTGGCAACGGGGGGCGCTTCACCCCTCCACTTT. It is translated as CASSLATGGASPLHF.

The V gene is TRBV9, the J gene TRBJ2-5; the D gene is possibly TRBD2 (6 bases). Germline assignment: CDR1 SGDLS and CDR2 YYNGEE. The CDR3 runs to 15 residues. The V gene lost 0 bases and the J gene lost 4 bases, with 13 bases spanning the gap. The CDR3 spells CASSVVGGTGETQYF. In DNA, the CDR3 is TGTGCCAGCAGCGTAGTTGGGGGGACGGGAGAGACCCAGTACTTC.

This chain connects TRBV28 to TRBJ2-2, with no clear D. The CDR3 length is 14 residues. V lost 5 bases and J 1 base, leaving 8 bases between the germline ends. Germline CDR1 and CDR2: MDHEN and SYDVKM. CDR3 residues: CASSRTLNTGELFF. The CDR3 DNA sequence: TGTGCCAGCAGTAGAACCCTGAACACCGGGGAGCTGTTTTTT.

The chain carries TRBV12-3 or TRBV12-4 and TRBJ2-7, with D possibly being TRBD1 (5 bases). This CDR3 is built from 13 residues. V lost 1 base to trimming and J lost 4 bases, with 8 bases between them. Here the CDR3 reads CASSLGRDYEQYF. The CDR3 nucleotides are TGTGCCAGCAGTTTAGGCAGGGATTACGAGCAGTACTTC.

This chain joins TRBV20-1 and TRBJ2-5, with 16 bases that match TRBD2. Per germline, CDR1 DFQATT and CDR2 SNEGSKA (reference sequence). V gave up 1 base and J gave up 2 bases; unmatched junction bases: 10. There are 19 residues in the CDR3. The CDR3 DNA sequence: TGCAGTGCTAGAGGCTTAGGGACTAGCGGGAGGGAGTTACAAGAGACCCAGTACTTC. Its protein is CSARGLGTSGRELQETQYF.

V usage is TRBV5-6 and J usage is TRBJ1-1; D is ambiguous. Germline assignment: CDR1 SGHDT and CDR2 YYEEEE. The CDR3 sequence is 13 residues long. Trimming removed 3 bases from V and 2 bases from J, with 8 bases in between. CDR3 residues: CASSSPYNTEAFF. The CDR3 DNA follows: TGTGCCAGCAGCTCCCCTTACAACACTGAAGCTTTCTTT.

The gene calls are TRBV15 and TRBJ2-2, with a possible D match to TRBD1 (5 bases). The length of the CDR3 is 15 residues. Trimming took off 3 bases at V and 3 bases at J, with 11 bases between the two ends. Germline CDR1 is LNHNV and CDR2 is YYDKDF (reference sequence). The CDR3 sequence is CATSSIRRDTGELFF. The CDR3 DNA reads as TGTGCCACCAGCAGCATTCGCAGGGACACCGGGGAGCTGTTTTTT.

This sequence joins TRBV3-1 and TRBJ2-7; TRBD2 might be the D (6 bases). Trimming cost V 5 bases and J 3 bases, with 11 bases left between them. Germline-derived CDR1 and CDR2 are LGHDT and YNNKEL (reference sequence). This CDR3 has 13 residues. CDR3 in amino acids: CASSGKGLYEQYF. The CDR3 DNA follows: TGTGCCAGCAGCGGTAAGGGACTCTACGAGCAGTACTTC.